This T cell receptor (beta chain) was recorded in a study of T cells in Graves' hyperthyroidism and ophthalmopathy. The CDR3 regions of TCR beta were amplified from RNA transcripts. A set of HTBI primers served as the primers for a first-round RT-PCR of the TCR CDR3. TCRdb redid the calling of the multiplex PCR reads with MiXCR, one entry per CDR3 protein. The sample contains some 350,000 distinct CDR3 sequences, roughly 14% of which appear only once. The sample comprised blood. The clonotype comes from a woman aged 18-35 years with Graves' hyperthyroidism that later progressed to Graves' ophthalmopathy.

The CDR3, as DNA: TGTGCCAGCAGCTTGGGGCCATTCCCGGGACTAGCGGGACCCTTATCCTACGAGCAGTACTTC. As protein: CASSLGPFPGLAGPLSYEQYF. This rearrangement joins TRBV5-4 to TRBJ2-7; 13 bases are a match to TRBD2. Losses at the gene ends were 0 bases for V and 1 base for J; bases not matched to a gene: 16. The CDR3 sequence is 21 residues long. CDR1 is SGHNT and CDR2 is YYREEE in the germline V gene (reference sequence). The whole variable domain, remainder taken from reference TRBV5-4 and TRBJ2-7, is ETGVTQSPTHLIKTRGQQVTLRCSSQSGHNTVSWYQQALGQGPQFIFQYYREEENGRGNFPPRFSGLQFPNYSSELNVNALELDDSALYLCASSLGPFPGLAGPLSYEQYFGPGTRLTVT.